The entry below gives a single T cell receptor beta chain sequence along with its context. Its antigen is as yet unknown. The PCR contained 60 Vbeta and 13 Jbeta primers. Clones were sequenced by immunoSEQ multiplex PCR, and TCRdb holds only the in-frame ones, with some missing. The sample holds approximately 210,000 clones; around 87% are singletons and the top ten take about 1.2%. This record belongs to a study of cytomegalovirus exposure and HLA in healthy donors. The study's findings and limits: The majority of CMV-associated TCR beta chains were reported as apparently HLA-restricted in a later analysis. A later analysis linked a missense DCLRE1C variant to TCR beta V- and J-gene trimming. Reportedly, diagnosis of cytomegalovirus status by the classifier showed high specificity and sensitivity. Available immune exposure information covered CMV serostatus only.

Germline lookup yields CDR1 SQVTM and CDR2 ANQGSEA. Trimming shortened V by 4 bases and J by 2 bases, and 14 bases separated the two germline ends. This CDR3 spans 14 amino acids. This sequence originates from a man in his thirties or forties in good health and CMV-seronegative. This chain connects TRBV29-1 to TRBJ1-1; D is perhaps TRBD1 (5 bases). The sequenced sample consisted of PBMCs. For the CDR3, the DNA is TGCAGCGTTGTCCGGACACCTGTCAACACTGAAGCTTTCTTT. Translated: CSVVRTPVNTEAFF.